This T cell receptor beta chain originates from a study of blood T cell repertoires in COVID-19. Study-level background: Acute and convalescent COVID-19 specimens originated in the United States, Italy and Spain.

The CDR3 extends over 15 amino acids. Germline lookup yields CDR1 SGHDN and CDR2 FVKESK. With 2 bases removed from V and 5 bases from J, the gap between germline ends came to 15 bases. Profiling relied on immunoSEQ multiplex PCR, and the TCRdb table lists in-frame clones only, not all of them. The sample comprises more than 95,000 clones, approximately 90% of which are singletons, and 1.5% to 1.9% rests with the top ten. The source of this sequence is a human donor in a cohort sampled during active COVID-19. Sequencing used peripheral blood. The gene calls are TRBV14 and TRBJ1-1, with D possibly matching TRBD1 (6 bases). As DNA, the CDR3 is TGTGCCAGCAGCCAACTGGAAGGGGGTCGAACTGAAGCTTTCTTT. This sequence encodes CASSQLEGGRTEAFF.